The clone carrying this T cell receptor beta chain was recorded many times. The antigen remains unidentified. The source of the sample is a study of molecular identifiers for immune sequencing clone quantification. Study at large: For replicates, RNA isolated from approximately 20,000 or 98,000 naive CD8 cells was divided into five portions, of which four were sequenced. Findings and caveats of the study: Clones above 20 RNA copies contained over 97% of effector molecules but under 1% of naive ones.

For bulk TCR libraries, previously described methods and listed TCR primers were used. TCRdb reprocessed the PCR reads with MiXCR, giving one entry per CDR3 protein. The sample yields approximately 54,000 distinct CDR3 sequences, under 30% seen once. Sorted cell numbers of roughly 20,000 to 1,100,000, with 10%, 30% or 50% RNA, served as input for naive CD8 libraries. This TCR was recovered from a human donor in good health. Some libraries in this study had Jurkat cell RNA spiked in. Sequenced: naive CD8+ T cells from blood, with Jurkat cell RNA spiked in. Described subset: FACS-sorted CD8+CD4-CCR7+CD45RA+ naive T cells.

The CDR3 is CASSNHGAADTQYF. Written as DNA, the CDR3 is TGTGCCAGCAGCAACCATGGGGCGGCAGATACGCAGTATTTT. The chain uses TRBV13 and TRBJ2-3; perhaps TRBD1 as D (5 bases). The V gene lost 5 bases and the J gene lost 4 bases, with 13 bases spanning the gap. Germline V gene data show CDR1 as PRHDT and CDR2 as FYEKMQ (reference sequence). This CDR3 has 14 residues.